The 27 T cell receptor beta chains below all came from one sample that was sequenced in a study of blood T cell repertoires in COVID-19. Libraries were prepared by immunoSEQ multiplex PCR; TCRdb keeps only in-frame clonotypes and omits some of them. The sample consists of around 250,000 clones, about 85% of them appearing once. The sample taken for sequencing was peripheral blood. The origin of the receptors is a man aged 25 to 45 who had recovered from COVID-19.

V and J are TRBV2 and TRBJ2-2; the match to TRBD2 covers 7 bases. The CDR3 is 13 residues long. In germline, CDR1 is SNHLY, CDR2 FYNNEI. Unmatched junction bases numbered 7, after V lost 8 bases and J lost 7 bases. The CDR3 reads CASRTTSFGELFF. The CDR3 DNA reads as TGTGCCAGCCGGACGACTAGCTTCGGGGAGCTGTTTTTT.

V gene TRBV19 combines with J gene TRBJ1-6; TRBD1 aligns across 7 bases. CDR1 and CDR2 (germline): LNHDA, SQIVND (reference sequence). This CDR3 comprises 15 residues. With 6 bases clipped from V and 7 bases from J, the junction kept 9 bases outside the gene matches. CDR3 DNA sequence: TGTGCCAGTAGGATTTCAGGACAGGAGAATTCACCCCTCCACTTT. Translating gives CASRISGQENSPLHF.

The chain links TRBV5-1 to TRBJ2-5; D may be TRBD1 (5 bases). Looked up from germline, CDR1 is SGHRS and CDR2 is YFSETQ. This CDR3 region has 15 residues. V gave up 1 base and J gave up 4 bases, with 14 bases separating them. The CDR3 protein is CASSLSQGRGETQYF. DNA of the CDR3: TGCGCCAGCAGCTTGTCTCAGGGAAGAGGAGAGACCCAGTACTTC.

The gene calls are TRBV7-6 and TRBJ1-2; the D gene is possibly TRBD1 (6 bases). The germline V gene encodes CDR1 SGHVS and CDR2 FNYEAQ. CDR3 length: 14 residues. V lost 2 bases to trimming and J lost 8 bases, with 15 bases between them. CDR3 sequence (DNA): TGTGCCAGCAGCTTAACCCTTTACAGGGACGGCTACACCTTC. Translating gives CASSLTLYRDGYTF.

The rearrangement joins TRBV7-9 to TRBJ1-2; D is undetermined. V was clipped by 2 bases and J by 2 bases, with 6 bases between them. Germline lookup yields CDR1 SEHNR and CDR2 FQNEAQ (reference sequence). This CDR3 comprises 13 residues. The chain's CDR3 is CASSLRVNYGYTF. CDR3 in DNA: TGTGCCAGCAGCTTAAGAGTGAACTATGGCTACACCTTC.

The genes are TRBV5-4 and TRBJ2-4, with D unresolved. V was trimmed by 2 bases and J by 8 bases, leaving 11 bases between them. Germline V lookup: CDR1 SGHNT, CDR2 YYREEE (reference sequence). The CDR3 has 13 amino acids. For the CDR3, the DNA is TGTGCCAGCAGCTTTAAGGATGAGGACATTCAGTACTTC. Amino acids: CASSFKDEDIQYF.

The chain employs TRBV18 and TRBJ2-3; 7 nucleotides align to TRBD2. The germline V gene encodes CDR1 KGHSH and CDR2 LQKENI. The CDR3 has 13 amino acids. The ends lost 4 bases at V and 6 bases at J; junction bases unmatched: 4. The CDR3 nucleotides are TGTGCCAGCTCACTCGGGCGGGAGGATACGCAGTATTTT. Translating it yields CASSLGREDTQYF.

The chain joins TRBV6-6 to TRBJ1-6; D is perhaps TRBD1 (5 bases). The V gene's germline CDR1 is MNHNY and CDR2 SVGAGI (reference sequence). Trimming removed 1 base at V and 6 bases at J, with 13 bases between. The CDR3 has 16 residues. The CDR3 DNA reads TGTGCCAGCAGTTACTTAATCGACAGCTTTAATTCACCCCTCCACTTT. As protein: CASSYLIDSFNSPLHF.

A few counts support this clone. The CDR3 DNA reads TGTGCCAGCTCACCACCGGCGACAGGGGGGAACATTCAGTACTTC. Its translation is CASSPPATGGNIQYF. The chain combines TRBV18 with TRBJ2-4; 9 nucleotides match TRBD1. The CDR3 extends over 15 amino acids. The V and J ends lost 0 bases and 7 bases, in that order; junction bases with no gene match: 4. In germline, CDR1 is KGHSH, CDR2 LQKENI.

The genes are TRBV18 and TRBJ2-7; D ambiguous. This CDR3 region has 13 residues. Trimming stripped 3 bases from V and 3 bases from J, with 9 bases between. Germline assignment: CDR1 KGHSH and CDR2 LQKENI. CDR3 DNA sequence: TGTGCCAGCTCACCGGGTTCGGGCTACGAGCAGTACTTC. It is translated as CASSPGSGYEQYF.

The CDR3 region is CASSCPRTVNQPQHF. Here the CDR3 DNA reads TGTGCCAGCAGCTGCCCCCGGACAGTTAACCAGCCCCAGCATTTT. The V gene is TRBV7-3, the J gene TRBJ1-5; perhaps TRBD1 as D (6 bases). The CDR3 is 15 residues long. V gave up 4 bases and J gave up 7 bases, with 17 bases separating them. CDR1 and CDR2 from the germline V gene are SGHTA and FQGTGA.

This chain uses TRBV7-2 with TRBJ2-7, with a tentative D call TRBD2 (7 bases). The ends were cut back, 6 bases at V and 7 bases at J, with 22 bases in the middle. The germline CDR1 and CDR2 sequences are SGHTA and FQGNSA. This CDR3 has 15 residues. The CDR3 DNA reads TGTGCCAGCAGAACTAGAGGTCGGGGGGCGGATGAGCAGTACTTC. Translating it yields CASRTRGRGADEQYF.

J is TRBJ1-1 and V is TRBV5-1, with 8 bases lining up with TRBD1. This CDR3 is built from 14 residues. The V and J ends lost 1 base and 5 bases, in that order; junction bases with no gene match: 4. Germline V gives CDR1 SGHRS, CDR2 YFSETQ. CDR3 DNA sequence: TGCGCCAGCAGCTTGTCTACAGGGGGTACTGAAGCTTTCTTT. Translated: CASSLSTGGTEAFF.

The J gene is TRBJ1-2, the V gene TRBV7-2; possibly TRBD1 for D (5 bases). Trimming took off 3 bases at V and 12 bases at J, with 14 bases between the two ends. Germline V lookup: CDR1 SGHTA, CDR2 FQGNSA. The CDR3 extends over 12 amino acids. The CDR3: CASSFQGGDHTF. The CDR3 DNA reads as TGTGCCAGCAGCTTCCAAGGAGGGGACCACACCTTC.

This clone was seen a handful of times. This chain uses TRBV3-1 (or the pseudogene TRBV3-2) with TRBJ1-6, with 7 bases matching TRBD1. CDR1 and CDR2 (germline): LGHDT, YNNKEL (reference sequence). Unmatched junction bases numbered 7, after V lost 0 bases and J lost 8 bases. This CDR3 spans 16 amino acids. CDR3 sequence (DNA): TGTGCCAGCAGCCAAGACGAGACAGGGTGGGATTCACCCCTCCACTTT. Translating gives CASSQDETGWDSPLHF.

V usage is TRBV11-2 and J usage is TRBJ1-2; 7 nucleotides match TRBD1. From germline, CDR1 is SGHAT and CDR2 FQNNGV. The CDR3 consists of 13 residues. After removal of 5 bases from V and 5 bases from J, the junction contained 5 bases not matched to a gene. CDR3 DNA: TGTGCCAGCAGCCCAGGGACAGAGTATGGCTACACCTTC. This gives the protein CASSPGTEYGYTF.

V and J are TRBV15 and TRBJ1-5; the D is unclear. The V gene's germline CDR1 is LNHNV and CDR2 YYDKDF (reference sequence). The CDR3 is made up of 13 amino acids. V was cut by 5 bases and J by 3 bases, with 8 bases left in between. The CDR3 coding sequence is TGTGCCACCAGCTCTTCTGTCAATCAGCCCCAGCATTTT. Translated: CATSSSVNQPQHF.

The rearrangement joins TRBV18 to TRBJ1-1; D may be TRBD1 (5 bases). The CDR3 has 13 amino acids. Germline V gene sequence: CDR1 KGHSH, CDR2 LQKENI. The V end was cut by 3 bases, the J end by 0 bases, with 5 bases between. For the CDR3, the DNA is TGTGCCAGCTCACCGACAGTGAACACTGAAGCTTTCTTT. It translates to CASSPTVNTEAFF.

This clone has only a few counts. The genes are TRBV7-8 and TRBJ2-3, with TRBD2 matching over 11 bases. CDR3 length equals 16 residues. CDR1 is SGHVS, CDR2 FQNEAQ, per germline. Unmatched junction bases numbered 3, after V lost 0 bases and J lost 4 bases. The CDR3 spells CASSLATSGVADTQYF. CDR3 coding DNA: TGTGCCAGCAGCTTAGCGACTAGCGGGGTGGCAGATACGCAGTATTTT. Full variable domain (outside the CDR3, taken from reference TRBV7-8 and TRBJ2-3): GAGVSQSPRYKVAKRGQDVALRCDPISGHVSLFWYQQALGQGPEFLTYFQNEAQLDKSGLPSDRFFAERPEGSVSTLKIQRTQQEDSAVYLCASSLATSGVADTQYFGPGTRLTVL.

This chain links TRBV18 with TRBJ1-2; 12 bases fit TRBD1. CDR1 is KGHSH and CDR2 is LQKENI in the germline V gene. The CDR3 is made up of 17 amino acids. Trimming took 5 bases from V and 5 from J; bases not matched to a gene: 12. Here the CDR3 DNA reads TGTGCCAGCTCAGATACACCTCCGGGACAGGGGGCTTATGGCTACACCTTC. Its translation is CASSDTPPGQGAYGYTF.

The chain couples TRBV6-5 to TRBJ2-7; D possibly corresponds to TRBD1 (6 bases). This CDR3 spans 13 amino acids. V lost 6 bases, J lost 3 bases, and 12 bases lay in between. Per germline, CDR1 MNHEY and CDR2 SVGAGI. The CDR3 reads CASSTNRDYEQYF. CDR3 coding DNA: TGTGCCAGCAGCACCAACAGGGACTACGAGCAGTACTTC.

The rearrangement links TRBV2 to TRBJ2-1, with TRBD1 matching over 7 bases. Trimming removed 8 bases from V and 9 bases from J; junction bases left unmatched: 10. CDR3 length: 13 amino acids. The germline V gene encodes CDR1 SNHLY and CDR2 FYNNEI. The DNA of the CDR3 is TGTGCCAGCTCTCGAGACAGGGCCAGTGAGCAGTTCTTC. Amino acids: CASSRDRASEQFF.

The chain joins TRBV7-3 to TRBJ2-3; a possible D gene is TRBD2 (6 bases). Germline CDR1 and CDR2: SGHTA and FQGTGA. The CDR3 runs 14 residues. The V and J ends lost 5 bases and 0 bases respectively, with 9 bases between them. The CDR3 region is CASSLSGSTDTQYF. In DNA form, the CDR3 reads TGTGCCAGCAGCCTTAGCGGTAGCACAGATACGCAGTATTTT.

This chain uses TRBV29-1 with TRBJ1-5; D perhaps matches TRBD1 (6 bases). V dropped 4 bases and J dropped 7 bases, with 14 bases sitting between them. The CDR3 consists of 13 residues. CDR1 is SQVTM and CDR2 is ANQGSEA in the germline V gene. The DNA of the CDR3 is TGCAGCGTTGCCGCCGGGGGGGGCCAGCCCCAGCATTTT. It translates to CSVAAGGGQPQHF.

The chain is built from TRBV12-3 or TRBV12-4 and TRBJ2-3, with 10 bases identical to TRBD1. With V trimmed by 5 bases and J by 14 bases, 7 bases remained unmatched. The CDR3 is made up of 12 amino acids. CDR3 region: CASSLGQGVGYF. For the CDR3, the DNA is TGTGCCAGCAGTCTCGGACAGGGGGTTGGGTATTTT.

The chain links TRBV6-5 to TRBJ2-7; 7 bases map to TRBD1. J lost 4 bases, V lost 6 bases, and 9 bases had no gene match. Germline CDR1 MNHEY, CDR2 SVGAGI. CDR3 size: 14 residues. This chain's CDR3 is CASSDIGTAYEQYV. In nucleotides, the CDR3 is TGTGCCAGCAGCGACATTGGGACAGCTTACGAGCAGTACGTC.

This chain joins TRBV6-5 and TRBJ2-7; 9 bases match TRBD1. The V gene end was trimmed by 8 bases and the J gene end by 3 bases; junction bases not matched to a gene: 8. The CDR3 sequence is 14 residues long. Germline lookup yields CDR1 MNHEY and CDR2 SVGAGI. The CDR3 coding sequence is TGTGCCAGCTACGACAGGGGGATCAGCTACGAGCAGTACGTC. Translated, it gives CASYDRGISYEQYV.